This T cell receptor (beta chain) derives from a study of immune cell composition in non-small cell lung cancer. At the level of the study: Histologic subtype was mainly adenocarcinoma or squamous cell carcinoma.

Regarding the study as a whole: No significant correlation existed between pack-years smoked and tumour clonality. Dominant in vivo tumour-associated clones were not shown to share tumour-reactive sequences. In adenocarcinoma, maximal tumour-associated clone frequency tracked TIL tumour reactivity.

V was clipped by 6 bases and J by 2 bases, with 11 bases between them. The CDR3 consists of 12 residues. Germline V gene data show CDR1 as GTSNPN and CDR2 as SVGIG (reference sequence). About this clone: Antigen: not known.

Using immunoSEQ multiplex PCR, the repertoire was profiled, and TCRdb retains in-frame clones only, with some absent. The sample shows about 4,900 clones, about 83% of them seen only once. The sample was lung tumor tissue. The chain recombines TRBV30 with TRBJ2-7; maybe TRBD2 (5 bases). The receptor's source is a human donor with non-small cell lung cancer. CDR3 sequence reads: CACGGGTYEQYF. CDR3 nucleotides: TGTGCCTGTGGAGGCGGTACCTACGAGCAGTACTTC.